The T cell receptor beta chain under discussion was sequenced for a study of T cells after yellow fever vaccination. This clonotype occurred many times. Germline CDR1 and CDR2: WSHSY and SAAADI. This CDR3 is 14 amino acids long. Unmatched junction bases numbered 3, after V lost 6 bases and J lost 1 base. TCRdb re-called the 5' RACE reads through MiXCR, storing one row per CDR3 protein. The sample records about 69,000 distinct CDR3 sequences, about 6% being singletons. The sequences come from CD4+ T cells sorted from PBMCs, collected approximately 15 days after the first yellow fever vaccination. The source of this sequence is a man younger than 35 who received the YFV17D yellow fever vaccine. This sequence joins TRBV10-2 and TRBJ1-5; 7 positions agree with TRBD1. CDR3 in amino acids: CASRGQASNQPQHF. CDR3 DNA: TGCGCCAGCAGAGGACAGGCGAGCAATCAGCCCCAGCATTTT.